This TCR beta chain was identified during a study of blood T cell repertoires in COVID-19. Whole-study context: Sites across the United States, Italy and Spain contributed samples from acute and convalescent COVID-19. T cells, B-cell-depleted T cells, or PBMCs supplied cDNA or gDNA.

Authors' processing steps: Amplifying reference gene primers gave estimates of nucleated cell counts. The protocol was immunoSEQ multiplex PCR, while the TCRdb copy is restricted to in-frame clones and leaves out a portion. V, J and clone size reflect that table, while D and trimming were determined from the DNA. The sample holds approximately 160,000 clones; 90% are singletons and the top ten take over 15%. The specimen sequenced was peripheral blood. This TCR was sampled from a man aged 60 to 69 with active or convalescent COVID-19.

The CDR3 DNA reads as TGCGCCAGCAGCCTAATCGGTGGTACGCAGTATTTT. Translation: CASSLIGGTQYF. J is TRBJ2-3 and V is TRBV5-1, with D unclear. The CDR3 has 12 residues. The V and J ends lost 4 bases and 8 bases respectively, with 11 bases between them. The V gene's germline CDR1 is SGHRS and CDR2 YFSETQ.